Following are 3 T cell receptor beta chains from one sample sequenced in a study of T cells expressing NK-cell markers. TCRdb re-called the 5' RACE reads and shows each CDR3 protein once, DNA omitted. The listing records 130,000 to 150,000 distinct CDR3 sequences. The sequenced material came from blood T cells: a sorted CD56 or NKG2C T cell subset, CD4+ or CD8+ T cells, or bulk PBMC T cells (not recorded which). The receptors shown here come from a man between 18 and 35 years old in good health.

This chain joins TRBV29-1 and TRBJ2-6. CDR3 length equals 13 residues. Germline values: CDR1 SQVTM, CDR2 ANQGSEA. The CDR3 region is CSVAGSGANVLTF.

The chain recombines TRBV29-1 with TRBJ2-1. Looked up from germline, CDR1 is SQVTM and CDR2 is ANQGSEA. The CDR3 extends over 13 amino acids. The CDR3 protein is CSVADGTYNEQFF.

The chain combines TRBV10-3 with TRBJ2-5. The CDR3 is 17 residues long. CDR1 ENHRY and CDR2 SYGVKD come from the germline V gene. CDR3 sequence reads: CAISESITTQLQETQYF.